Listed here are 22 T cell receptor beta chains from one sample, sequenced in a study of regulatory T cells in long-lasting Graves disease. Time point meaning: newly diagnosed GD, antithyroid drugs for less than 3 months. Scientists built the TCR library using RNA that was extracted from PBMCs. Sequencing libraries for TCR beta were prepared with iRepertoire HTBI primers and Arm-PCR of CDR3 regions. TCRdb reprocessed the multiplex PCR reads with MiXCR, giving one entry per CDR3 protein. The table records some 200,000 distinct CDR3 sequences, roughly 18% of them present only once. This sample also appeared in a second study, on T cells in Graves' hyperthyroidism and ophthalmopathy.

The input for sequencing was peripheral blood mononuclear cells (PBMCs), taken at new diagnosis, from a patient treated with antithyroid drugs. These receptors came from a woman in her twenties or thirties with Graves disease.

This clonotype has a count of ten or more. This rearrangement joins TRBV4-1 to TRBJ1-3, with D uncertain. V gave up 0 bases and J gave up 9 bases, with 12 bases separating them. Per germline, CDR1 MGHRA and CDR2 YSYEKL. The CDR3 is 14 amino acids. CDR3 bases: TGCGCCAGCAGCCAAGAGACCATTACGGCCACCATATATTTT. Amino acid sequence: CASSQETITATIYF.

This clonotype was detected many times. J is TRBJ2-7 and V is TRBV28; D may be TRBD1 or TRBD2 (5 bases each). The V gene's germline CDR1 is MDHEN and CDR2 SYDVKM. V was pared by 4 bases and J by 7 bases, with 20 bases between. The CDR3 sequence is 15 residues long. The CDR3 protein is CASSSTGSPGGEQYF. The CDR3 nucleotides are TGTGCCAGCAGTTCAACCGGGTCCCCTGGGGGTGAGCAGTACTTC.

A remark on this clonotype: A far bigger clonotype differs at one base, so this is likely a read error. The chain has TRBV28 and TRBJ2-1, with 10 bases matching TRBD2. This CDR3 has 15 amino acids. The J segment lost 7 bases and the V segment lost 5 bases, leaving 8 bases of the junction unmatched. CDR1 is MDHEN, CDR2 SYDVKM, per germline. The CDR3 bases are TGTGCCAGCAGTGCAGGTAGCGGGAGGACAAATGAGCAGTTCTTC. This sequence encodes CASSAGSGRTNEQFF.

This clonotype was found a few times. The V and J genes are TRBV6-1 and TRBJ1-4; possibly TRBD1 for D (6 bases). Looked up from germline, CDR1 is MNHNS and CDR2 is SASEGT. Trimming took off 8 bases at V and 7 bases at J, with 14 bases between the two ends. This CDR3 comprises 13 residues. The chain's CDR3 is CASVRGQGEKLFF. In DNA, the CDR3 is TGTGCCAGCGTTCGGGGGCAGGGTGAAAAACTGTTTTTT.

This clonotype has a count of ten or more. The V gene is TRBV28, the J gene TRBJ2-1, with 10 nucleotides matching TRBD1. V lost 7 bases and J lost 2; bases outside the gene matches: 8. CDR1 MDHEN and CDR2 SYDVKM come from the germline V gene. The CDR3 totals 16 residues. CDR3 DNA sequence: TGTGCCAGCATCTCCCGGACAGGGGGGGCCTACAATGAGCAGTTCTTC. As protein: CASISRTGGAYNEQFF.

This clonotype has only a few counts. This chain joins TRBV27 and TRBJ2-5; 11 bases match TRBD2. Germline-derived CDR1 and CDR2 are MNHEY and SMNVEV (reference sequence). The CDR3 spans 13 residues. After removal of 3 bases from V and 9 bases from J, the junction contained 3 bases not matched to a gene. Written as DNA, the CDR3 is TGTGCCAGCAGTTTTTTAGCGGGAGGGGCCCAGTACTTC. Translating gives CASSFLAGGAQYF.

The J gene is TRBJ2-1, the V gene TRBV2, with TRBD2 matching 7 bases. Per germline, CDR1 SNHLY and CDR2 FYNNEI. The V and J ends lost 1 base and 2 bases, in that order; junction bases with no gene match: 2. This CDR3 region has 15 residues. CDR3 sequence: CASSEEGTTYNEQFF. In nucleotides, the CDR3 is TGTGCCAGCAGTGAAGAAGGGACTACCTACAATGAGCAGTTCTTC.

This clonotype was recorded many times. The chain recombines TRBV6-2 or TRBV6-3 with TRBJ2-3; unclear D gene. Germline V CDR1 and CDR2: MNHEY, SVGEGT. CDR3 length equals 15 residues. V shed 0 bases and J shed 4 bases, with 11 bases lying between them. CDR3 DNA sequence: TGTGCCAGCAGTTACTCCCCCCAGGTTCCAGATACGCAGTATTTT. Protein product: CASSYSPQVPDTQYF.

This clonotype occurred many times. The chain links TRBV7-2 to TRBJ2-1; 8 bases are shared with TRBD2. Trimming removed 3 bases from V and 4 bases from J; junction bases left unmatched: 5. Germline-derived CDR1 and CDR2 are SGHTA and FQGNSA. This CDR3 contains 15 residues. The CDR3 loop is CASSLEASGYNEQFF. CDR3 nucleotides: TGTGCCAGCAGCTTGGAGGCTAGCGGGTACAATGAGCAGTTCTTC.

This clonotype was observed a handful of times. This chain uses TRBV19 with TRBJ2-1; D is perhaps TRBD1 (7 bases). Per the germline V gene, CDR1 is LNHDA and CDR2 is SQIVND (reference sequence). CDR3 size: 16 residues. Trimming pared 4 bases from V and 7 bases from J, leaving 20 bases between. CDR3 amino acids: CASSRAGGMIWNEQFF. For the CDR3, the DNA is TGTGCCAGTAGTAGAGCAGGGGGGATGATCTGGAATGAGCAGTTCTTC.

This clonotype was observed at least ten times. The J gene is TRBJ1-6, the V gene TRBV20-1, with D possibly matching TRBD1 (6 bases). Deletions cut 3 bases from V and 0 bases from J, with 18 bases between. The germline V gene has CDR1 DFQATT and CDR2 SNEGSKA (reference sequence). This CDR3 has 18 residues. The CDR3 spells CSASDKPTGSSYNSPLHF. In DNA, the CDR3 is TGCAGTGCTAGTGATAAACCCACAGGGAGCTCCTATAATTCACCCCTCCACTTT.

This clonotype was recorded at least ten times. The chain joins TRBV2 to TRBJ1-6; 7 bases fit TRBD1. V gave up 6 bases and J gave up 9 bases; unmatched junction bases: 20. This CDR3 has 18 residues. Germline loops: CDR1 SNHLY, CDR2 FYNNEI. CDR3 residues: CASRNDRVPAAFGSPLHF. The CDR3 coding sequence is TGTGCCAGCAGGAACGACAGGGTTCCCGCGGCTTTTGGTTCACCCCTCCACTTT.

Ten or more counts support this clonotype. This CDR3 reads CRPGQGALETQYF. CDR3 nucleotide sequence: TGCAGACCGGGACAGGGGGCTCTAGAGACCCAGTACTTC. The chain links TRBV20-1 to TRBJ2-5, with 12 bases matching TRBD1. The CDR3 contains 13 residues. Germline V CDR1 and CDR2: DFQATT, SNEGSKA (reference sequence).

This clonotype was counted many times. The V and J genes are TRBV19 and TRBJ1-4; D gene unclear. Per germline, CDR1 LNHDA and CDR2 SQIVND (reference sequence). The CDR3 has 13 amino acids. With 2 bases removed from V and 6 bases from J, the gap between germline ends came to 7 bases. DNA of the CDR3: TGTGCCAGTAGTATAATAAGGGATGAAAAACTGTTTTTT. Residues: CASSIIRDEKLFF.

This clonotype was seen many times. The DNA of the CDR3 is TGTGCCAGCAGCCAACGCGGGGCGGGAAACACCATATATTTT. Translating gives CASSQRGAGNTIYF. The chain combines TRBV3-1 with TRBJ1-3; perhaps TRBD1 as D (5 bases). This CDR3 is 14 amino acids long. Germline values: CDR1 LGHDT, CDR2 YNNKEL (reference sequence). Trimming cost V 2 bases and J 4 bases, with 9 bases left between them.

This chain uses TRBV20-1 with TRBJ1-2; the D is unclear. CDR3 length equals 12 residues. CDR1 DFQATT and CDR2 SNEGSKA come from the germline V gene (reference sequence). Trimming took off 0 bases at V and 4 bases at J, with 6 bases between the two ends. CDR3 sequence (DNA): TGCAGTGCTAGAGAACGGACCTATGGCTACACCTTC. Translating it yields CSARERTYGYTF.

This clonotype was found many times. This chain connects TRBV12-3 or TRBV12-4 to TRBJ1-3; D remains ambiguous. V was cut by 11 bases and J by 1 base, with 6 bases left in between. CDR3 length: 11 residues. In nucleotides, the CDR3 is TGTGCCTCGGGTTCTGGAAACACCATATATTTT. It is translated as CASGSGNTIYF.

In its sample, this clonotype was seen many times. The rearrangement uses TRBV11-2 and TRBJ1-5; weak D call: TRBD1 (6 bases). Trimming removed 3 bases at V and 1 base at J, with 10 bases between. Germline V CDR1 and CDR2: SGHAT, FQNNGV. The length of the CDR3 is 15 residues. CDR3: CASSLGHLSNQPQHF. The CDR3 nucleotides are TGTGCCAGCAGCTTGGGACACTTGAGCAATCAGCCCCAGCATTTT.

This clonotype was picked up many times. The CDR3 loop is CASRKTLDFTDTQYF. The DNA for the CDR3 is TGTGCCAGCAGGAAGACCCTAGACTTCACAGATACGCAGTATTTT. The V call is TRBV2, the J call TRBJ2-3; D gene unclear. This CDR3 spans 15 amino acids. From germline, CDR1 is SNHLY and CDR2 FYNNEI. The ends were cut back, 6 bases at V and 2 bases at J, with 15 bases in the middle. Full variable domain (remainder filled in from reference TRBV2 and TRBJ2-3): EPEVTQTPSHQVTQMGQEVILRCVPISNHLYFYWYRQILGQKVEFLVSFYNNEISEKSEIFDDQFSVERPDGSNFTLKIRSTKLEDSAMYFCASRKTLDFTDTQYFGPGTRLTVL.

The chain has TRBV6-5 and TRBJ1-1; D perhaps matches TRBD1 (5 bases). V lost 1 base to trimming and J lost 5 bases, with 11 bases between them. This CDR3 has 14 amino acids. CDR1 and CDR2 (germline): MNHEY, SVGAGI. The CDR3 nucleotides read TGTGCCAGCAGTTACTTAGACGGGGGGACTGAAGCTTTCTTT. The encoded protein is CASSYLDGGTEAFF.

This clonotype was recorded once. This rearrangement joins TRBV11-2 to TRBJ2-3; D uncertain. The CDR3 runs to 14 residues. Trimming removed 3 bases at V and 0 bases at J, with 7 bases between. Germline V CDR1 and CDR2: SGHAT, FQNNGV. This chain's CDR3 is CASSFPRSTDTQYF. CDR3 bases: TGTGCCAGCAGCTTTCCAAGAAGCACAGATACGCAGTATTTT. The whole variable domain, filled in from reference TRBV11-2 and TRBJ2-3, reads EAGVAQSPRYKIIEKRQSVAFWCNPISGHATLYWYQQILGQGPKLLIQFQNNGVVDDSQLPKDRFSAERLKGVDSTLKIQPAKLEDSAVYLCASSFPRSTDTQYFGPGTRLTVL.

This clonotype was found a few times. The chain couples TRBV20-1 to TRBJ2-2; the match to TRBD1 covers 7 bases. V shed 6 bases and J 0 bases; nucleotides not matched to a gene: 7. CDR3 length equals 15 residues. CDR1 is DFQATT and CDR2 is SNEGSKA in the germline V gene (reference sequence). CDR3 nucleotide sequence: TGCAGTGCCCCCAGACAGGGATCGAACACCGGGGAGCTGTTTTTT. It translates to CSAPRQGSNTGELFF.